The rows below give T cell receptor beta chains drawn from one sample of a study of blood T cell repertoires in COVID-19. TCRdb's copy holds only in-frame clones and misses some; the assay was immunoSEQ multiplex PCR. Of 180,000 or so clones in the sample, roughly 88% were seen once. Sequenced sample: peripheral blood. Receptors were obtained from a woman older than 75 with acute or convalescent COVID-19. Each CDR3 is given with its conserved first and last residue.

v_call: TRBV6-6; j_call: TRBJ2-1; cdr3_aa: CAISTVSYNEQFF
v_call: TRBV7-9; j_call: TRBJ2-2; cdr3_aa: CASSSRTSGVPGELFF
v_call: TRBV4-3; j_call: TRBJ1-5; cdr3_aa: CASSQDTQSGQPQHF
v_call: TRBV30; j_call: TRBJ2-2; cdr3_aa: CAWSVTGGVTGELFF
v_call: TRBV2; j_call: TRBJ2-2; cdr3_aa: CASSEAGGPTGELFF
v_call: TRBV29-1; j_call: TRBJ1-1; cdr3_aa: CSARTGGNTEAFF
v_call: TRBV2; j_call: TRBJ2-6; cdr3_aa: CASSERGVNSGANVLTF
v_call: TRBV30; j_call: TRBJ2-3; cdr3_aa: CAWSRRERDTQYF
v_call: TRBV4-3; j_call: TRBJ2-7; cdr3_aa: CASSRGGGSYEQYF
v_call: TRBV6-5; j_call: TRBJ1-5; cdr3_aa: CASSNREPSQPQHF
v_call: TRBV4-3; j_call: TRBJ1-4; cdr3_aa: CASSQGQGSEKLFF
v_call: TRBV11-2; j_call: TRBJ2-5; cdr3_aa: CASSLSAGGRETQYF
v_call: TRBV30; j_call: TRBJ1-3; cdr3_aa: CAWGGGRVSGNTIYF
v_call: TRBV7-2; j_call: TRBJ2-5; cdr3_aa: CASSPGGTQYF
v_call: TRBV2; j_call: TRBJ1-2; cdr3_aa: CASSGGQNYGYTF
v_call: TRBV12-3/TRBV12-4; j_call: TRBJ2-2; cdr3_aa: CASSGVNTGELFF
v_call: TRBV18; j_call: TRBJ1-5; cdr3_aa: CASSLGQSNQPQHF
v_call: TRBV2; j_call: TRBJ1-4; cdr3_aa: CASSFNRGNNEKLFF
v_call: TRBV9; j_call: TRBJ1-1; cdr3_aa: CASSLGIMGQENTEAFF
v_call: TRBV9; j_call: TRBJ2-5; cdr3_aa: CASSKGTSGRVTQYF
v_call: TRBV18; j_call: TRBJ1-5; cdr3_aa: CASSPGHLGGNQPQHF
v_call: TRBV30; j_call: TRBJ1-1; cdr3_aa: CAWTGVAEAFF
v_call: TRBV24-1; j_call: TRBJ2-5; cdr3_aa: CATGTSGAPGQETQYF
v_call: TRBV6-1; j_call: TRBJ1-2; cdr3_aa: CASSELTGSNYGYTF
v_call: TRBV5-4; j_call: TRBJ2-6; cdr3_aa: CASGLGTSGSSGANVLTF
v_call: TRBV30; j_call: TRBJ1-2; cdr3_aa: CAWSRGTGSGYTF
v_call: TRBV11-2; j_call: TRBJ1-5; cdr3_aa: CASSFQANQPQHF
v_call: TRBV20-1; j_call: TRBJ2-3; cdr3_aa: CSASLSRAGGTDTQYF
v_call: TRBV7-9; j_call: TRBJ1-2; cdr3_aa: CASSVPSMVGASYGYTF
v_call: TRBV29-1; j_call: TRBJ2-7; cdr3_aa: CSVVYSGVGYEQYF
v_call: TRBV27; j_call: TRBJ2-1; cdr3_aa: CASSTLGGTSGGANEQFF
v_call: TRBV10-3; j_call: TRBJ2-2; cdr3_aa: CAIRGGLAGTGELFF
v_call: TRBV7-9; j_call: TRBJ1-1; cdr3_aa: CASSLTTGGGSFF
v_call: TRBV11-2; j_call: TRBJ2-2; cdr3_aa: CASSLVNPANTGELFF
v_call: TRBV5-1; j_call: TRBJ1-1; cdr3_aa: CASSFGGMNTEAFF
v_call: TRBV5-4; j_call: TRBJ1-1; cdr3_aa: CASSLADRATEAFF
v_call: TRBV7-2; j_call: TRBJ1-3; cdr3_aa: CASSRASQGRSGNTIYF
v_call: TRBV20-1; j_call: TRBJ1-2; cdr3_aa: CSASKGSWGGDYGYTF
v_call: TRBV7-2; j_call: TRBJ1-2; cdr3_aa: CASSLVQGIHYGYTF
v_call: TRBV7-2; j_call: TRBJ1-2; cdr3_aa: CASSPSDGRLRGYTF
v_call: TRBV12-5; j_call: TRBJ1-4; cdr3_aa: CASGLGQGDEKLFF
v_call: TRBV7-2; j_call: TRBJ1-5; cdr3_aa: CASSLGWGGQPQHF
v_call: TRBV6-5; j_call: TRBJ1-4; cdr3_aa: CASSYSLGGQFGKLFF
v_call: TRBV25-1; j_call: TRBJ2-7; cdr3_aa: CASSTGGRYEQYF
v_call: TRBV5-1; j_call: TRBJ2-2; cdr3_aa: CASSELAEVGELFF
v_call: TRBV10-3; j_call: TRBJ1-1; cdr3_aa: CAISSRGKTEAFF
v_call: TRBV5-1; j_call: TRBJ1-3; cdr3_aa: CASSLAARAAGNTIYF
v_call: TRBV7-3; j_call: TRBJ2-5; cdr3_aa: CASSPGDYLETQYF
v_call: TRBV19; j_call: TRBJ1-3; cdr3_aa: CASSVQPSGNTIYF
v_call: TRBV6-5; j_call: TRBJ2-3; cdr3_aa: CASSLFRTDTQYF
v_call: TRBV9; j_call: TRBJ1-1; cdr3_aa: CASSAPGSPNTEAFF
v_call: TRBV27; j_call: TRBJ1-5; cdr3_aa: CASSLGAGYNQPQHF
v_call: TRBV6-8; j_call: TRBJ1-2; cdr3_aa: CASSPTGEFGYTF
v_call: TRBV30; j_call: TRBJ2-3; cdr3_aa: CAWTDRAATDTQYF
v_call: TRBV6-2/TRBV6-3; j_call: TRBJ1-5; cdr3_aa: CASSYGGSNQPQHF
v_call: TRBV30; j_call: TRBJ2-1; cdr3_aa: CAWSPSRLVNSEQFF
v_call: TRBV21-1; j_call: TRBJ2-1; cdr3_aa: CASGTYREGSDEQFF
v_call: TRBV30; j_call: TRBJ2-3; cdr3_aa: CAWSRENRDTQYF
v_call: TRBV4-1; j_call: TRBJ1-4; cdr3_aa: CASSHPPGQSNEKLFF
v_call: TRBV18; j_call: TRBJ2-1; cdr3_aa: CASSPVVGRASYNEQFF